This T cell receptor (beta chain) was sequenced in a study of blood T cell repertoires in COVID-19 (dated by TCRdb to about 2020). Some background on the complete study: Collaborator samples came from the United States, Italy and Spain and covered acute and convalescent phases of COVID-19. The prospective study material was composed of cDNA or gDNA derived from T cells, B-cell-depleted T cells, or PBMCs. Subjects who had been exposed to COVID-19, were actively infected with it, or had recovered from it provided the deeply sampled blood TCRbeta repertoires that made up the dataset. The repertoires were released in a freely available public database intended as a resource for research on the immune response to SARS-CoV-2. Samples were obtained from the ongoing ImmuneRACE study (first 160 participants) and from over 1,000 subjects provided by 6 global collaborators. The sample metadata nearly always contained a de-identified subject ID, COVID-19 status, age in years and sex. HLA class I and class II types, where available, came from metadata supplied by the sample provider rather than from assay-based typing. Points the paper makes about the study in general: How much clinical and demographic metadata was included differed by source and by participant, and the metadata was provided uncurated.

In regard to this clone: Its antigen is still unknown. No base-level quality is on record; no much larger clone is a single base apart.

TCRbeta CDR3 regions were amplified from genomic DNA using the immunoSEQ Assay, a bias-controlled multiplex PCR. The authors' pipeline ran thus. Nucleated cell counts per sample were estimated from amplification of reference gene primers within the assay. To quantify the absolute abundance of each unique TCRbeta CDR3 rearrangement, sequence reads were collapsed and filtered. Productive Simpson clonality was computed per sample as the square root of Simpson's diversity index over productive rearrangements. TCRdb limited this immuneACCESS table to in-frame rearrangements with V and J called. A share of clones is missing; checked studies link under half to unresolved V genes, and the rest is unexplained. That table supplies the V and J calls and clone size; D and trimming were determined from the DNA. The sample has 400,000 to 450,000 clones on record, 75% to 90% of them singletons. The biggest ten clones account for over 1.3% of the sample.

Collaborating institutions collected whole blood in K2EDTA tubes following their own protocols. For TCRbeta analysis, collaborator samples were shipped as frozen whole blood, as isolated PBMCs, or as DNA extracted from either sample type. The sample consisted of peripheral blood. The sequence came from a woman aged 25 to 39 with active or convalescent COVID-19.

The sequenced DNA: TGTGCCAGCAGCAAAGGACTAGCGGAGGACACCGGGGAGCTGTTTTTT. This codes for CASSKGLAEDTGELFF. Recombination joined TRBV11-2 with TRBJ2-2, with 10 junctional bases fitting TRBD2. From the cysteine through the phenylalanine, the CDR3 covers 16 amino acids. Of all the DNA, just the CDR3 is kept, 48 bases in frame from base 1. V is pruned by 5 bases and J by 3 bases, leaving 6 bases of the junction without a gene match. CDR1 and CDR2 are read off the germline V gene as SGHAT and FQNNGV. Reference TRBV11-2 and TRBJ2-2 genes cover what lies past the CDR3, so the full variable domain is EAGVAQSPRYKIIEKRQSVAFWCNPISGHATLYWYQQILGQGPKLLIQFQNNGVVDDSQLPKDRFSAERLKGVDSTLKIQPAKLEDSAVYLCASSKGLAEDTGELFFGEGSRLTVL.